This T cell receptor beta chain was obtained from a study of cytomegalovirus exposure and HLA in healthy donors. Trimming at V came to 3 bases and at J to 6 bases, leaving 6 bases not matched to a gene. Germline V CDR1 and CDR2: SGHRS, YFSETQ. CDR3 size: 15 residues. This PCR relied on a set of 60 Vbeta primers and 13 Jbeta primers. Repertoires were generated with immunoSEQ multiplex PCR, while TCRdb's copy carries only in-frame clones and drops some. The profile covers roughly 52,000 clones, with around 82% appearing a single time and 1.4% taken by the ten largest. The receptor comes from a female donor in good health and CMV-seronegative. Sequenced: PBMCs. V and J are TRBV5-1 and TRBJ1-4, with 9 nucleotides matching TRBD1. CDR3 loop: CASSSTGGGYEKLFF. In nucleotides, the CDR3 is TGCGCCAGCAGCTCCACAGGGGGCGGGTATGAAAAACTGTTTTTT.